These 21 T cell receptor beta chains came from one sample sequenced in a study of T cell repertoires in cytomegalovirus infection. A single record per CDR3 protein comes from TCRdb applying MiXCR to the reads. In the table there are some 390,000 distinct CDR3 sequences, roughly 18% of which are singletons. The sample was PBMCs. The receptors stem from a human donor in good health (CMV status not recorded). Some clones in this sample may be carry-over from other donors' samples.

The V gene is TRBV7-2, the J gene TRBJ2-3; D remains ambiguous. V dropped 3 bases and J dropped 3 bases, with 10 bases sitting between them. CDR1 SGHTA and CDR2 FQGNSA come from the germline V gene. The CDR3 has 14 residues. CDR3: CASSFAESTDTQYF. The CDR3 bases are TGTGCCAGCAGCTTCGCGGAGAGTACAGATACGCAGTATTTT.

This clonotype was detected a few times. This chain uses TRBV15 with TRBJ2-2, with 8 bases that match TRBD2. Germline CDR1 is LNHNV and CDR2 is YYDKDF (reference sequence). The CDR3 spans 16 residues. V was clipped by 3 bases and J by 6 bases; unmatched bases: 9. This chain's CDR3 is CATSRRPGLGAGELFF. In DNA form, the CDR3 reads TGTGCCACCAGCAGGCGACCGGGACTAGGGGCCGGGGAGCTGTTTTTT.

This clonotype occurred many times. The rearrangement links TRBV12-3 or TRBV12-4 to TRBJ1-6; D gene uncertain. Deletions cut 6 bases from V and 10 bases from J, with 16 bases between. This CDR3 is built from 14 residues. For the CDR3, the DNA is TGTGCCAGCAGCCTAGGCATACGGCAATCACCCCTCCACTTT. It is translated as CASSLGIRQSPLHF.

A few counts support this clonotype. The chain recombines TRBV29-1 with TRBJ2-7, with 10 nucleotides matching TRBD2. Per the germline V gene, CDR1 is SQVTM and CDR2 is ANQGSEA. The CDR3 is made up of 17 amino acids. V lost 7 bases, J lost 3 bases, and 18 bases stayed unmatched. The CDR3 region is CSALPGAGGQGSYEQYF. The CDR3 nucleotides read TGCAGCGCACTCCCCGGAGCGGGGGGGCAAGGTAGCTACGAGCAGTACTTC.

The gene calls are TRBV29-1 and TRBJ1-1; tentatively, D is TRBD1 (6 bases). V was clipped by 7 bases and J by 4 bases, with 16 bases between them. Germline-derived CDR1 and CDR2 are SQVTM and ANQGSEA. This CDR3 contains 13 residues. The CDR3 protein is CSATPGVPTEAFF. CDR3 nucleotide sequence: TGCAGCGCCACCCCAGGGGTTCCCACTGAAGCTTTCTTT. Supplemented by reference TRBV29-1 and TRBJ1-1, the full variable domain reads SAVISQKPSRDICQRGTSLTIQCQVDSQVTMMFWYRQQPGQSLTLIATANQGSEATYESGFVIDKFPISRPNLTFSTLTVSNMSPEDSSIYLCSATPGVPTEAFFGQGTRLTVV.

There are a few counts of this clonotype. The chain carries TRBV29-1 and TRBJ2-7; D remains ambiguous. The CDR3 sequence is 13 residues long. The germline V gene encodes CDR1 SQVTM and CDR2 ANQGSEA. V gave up 0 bases and J gave up 4 bases, with 10 bases separating them. The CDR3 reads CSVEDQQTYEQYF. DNA of the CDR3: TGCAGCGTTGAAGATCAACAGACATACGAGCAGTACTTC.

This clonotype was picked up a small number of times. The genes are TRBV19 and TRBJ2-7, with no clear D. The CDR3 extends over 10 amino acids. Trimming shortened V by 11 bases and J by 5 bases, and 10 bases separated the two germline ends. The germline V gene has CDR1 LNHDA and CDR2 SQIVND (reference sequence). As DNA, the CDR3 is TGTGCCTTTCCAGACCACGAGCAGTACTTC. This gives the protein CAFPDHEQYF.

Of note for this clonotype: The junction does not match germline at one end; this may be a read error. The chain carries TRBV28 and TRBJ1-5; D remains ambiguous. The CDR3 is 12 residues long. Germline V gives CDR1 MDHEN, CDR2 SYDVKM. CDR3: CASTSSDQPQHF. The CDR3 DNA reads as TGTGCCAGTACTAGTAGCGATCAGCCCCAGCATTTT.

V usage is TRBV6-6 and J usage is TRBJ2-5, with TRBD1 matching 11 bases. Per the germline V gene, CDR1 is MNHNY and CDR2 is SVGAGI (reference sequence). The V segment lost 7 bases and the J segment 3 bases; nucleotides outside the gene matches: 7. This CDR3 region has 15 residues. CDR3 sequence reads: CASTNRDRGEETQYF. CDR3 nucleotide sequence: TGTGCCAGCACCAACCGGGACAGGGGGGAAGAGACCCAGTACTTC.

The CDR3 spells CASSSPQGGQPQHF. The CDR3 nucleotides are TGTGCCAGCAGTTCACCCCAGGGGGGCCAGCCCCAGCATTTT. The genes are TRBV28 and TRBJ1-5; 7 bases align to TRBD1. This CDR3 has 14 residues. Trimming cost V 4 bases and J 7 bases; bases outside gene matches: 7. The germline gives CDR1 MDHEN, CDR2 SYDVKM.

The sample holds many counts of this clonotype. This chain connects TRBV12-3 or TRBV12-4 to TRBJ1-1; 8 nucleotides line up with TRBD1. This CDR3 has 14 residues. The V gene end was trimmed by 6 bases and the J gene end by 6 bases; junction bases not matched to a gene: 9. The CDR3 nucleotides are TGTGCCAGCAGAATGACAGGGGCTCGGGCTGAAGCTTTCTTT. Protein product: CASRMTGARAEAFF.

This clonotype has more than one count but fewer than ten. The chain recombines TRBV7-8 with TRBJ1-5, with D unclear. The germline gives CDR1 SGHVS, CDR2 FQNEAQ. V lost 5 bases and J lost 0, with 11 bases in between. The CDR3 has 15 amino acids. CDR3 amino acids: CASSPPPYSNQPQHF. The CDR3 DNA is TGTGCCAGCAGCCCTCCCCCTTATAGCAATCAGCCCCAGCATTTT. Filled out from reference TRBV7-8 and TRBJ1-5, the complete variable domain reads GAGVSQSPRYKVAKRGQDVALRCDPISGHVSLFWYQQALGQGPEFLTYFQNEAQLDKSGLPSDRFFAERPEGSVSTLKIQRTQQEDSAVYLCASSPPPYSNQPQHFGDGTRLSIL.

The table lists this clonotype with a few counts. A much bigger clone sits one base away, suggesting this may be a read error. The chain is built from TRBV10-3 and TRBJ2-3, with D hard to call. Trimming took 8 bases from V and 0 from J, leaving 6 bases between them. Germline lookup yields CDR1 ENHRY and CDR2 SYGVKD. The CDR3 covers 12 residues. CDR3 region: CAIGSSTDTQYF. As DNA, the CDR3 is TGTGCCATCGGATCTAGCACAGATACGCAGTATTTT.

This clonotype was recorded a few times. The V and J genes are TRBV7-9 and TRBJ1-1; tentative D call: TRBD1 (6 bases). CDR3 length: 15 amino acids. The V end was cut by 2 bases, the J end by 5 bases, with 15 bases between. Germline CDR1 is SEHNR and CDR2 is FQNEAQ (reference sequence). The CDR3 is CASSLRGNSGTEAFF. The CDR3 DNA sequence: TGTGCCAGCAGCTTAAGGGGGAATTCGGGTACTGAAGCTTTCTTT.

The gene calls are TRBV28 and TRBJ2-5; TRBD1 is a possible D gene (6 bases). The CDR3 is 14 residues long. Germline V gene lookup returns CDR1 MDHEN and CDR2 SYDVKM. The V end lost 7 bases, the J end lost 13 bases, and 25 bases lay between the germline ends. CDR3 region: CASTPVPGQPKRYF. The CDR3 DNA sequence: TGTGCCAGCACCCCGGTTCCGGGACAACCTAAGCGGTACTTC. The full variable domain, completed using reference TRBV28 and TRBJ2-5, is DVKVTQSSRYLVKRTGEKVFLECVQDMDHENMFWYRQDPGLGLRLIYFSYDVKMKEKGDIPEGYSVSREKKERFSLILESASTNQTSMYLCASTPVPGQPKRYFGPGTRLLVL.

Ten or more counts support this clonotype. The chain carries TRBV12-3 or TRBV12-4 and TRBJ2-5, with D maybe TRBD2 (6 bases). CDR3 length equals 13 residues. Trimming took off 3 bases at V and 3 bases at J, with 8 bases between the two ends. The CDR3 sequence is CASSLRGKETQYF. CDR3 coding DNA: TGTGCCAGCAGTTTGCGGGGCAAAGAGACCCAGTACTTC.

The gene calls are TRBV7-6 and TRBJ2-2, with D maybe TRBD1 (5 bases). V lost 5 bases and J lost 7, with 20 bases in between. This CDR3 is built from 16 residues. Germline V lookup: CDR1 SGHVS, CDR2 FNYEAQ. DNA for the CDR3: TGTGCCAGCAGCCAGTGGAGTAGCCTAGGGGTCGGGGAGCTGTTTTTT. Translation: CASSQWSSLGVGELFF.

The chain has TRBV10-2 and TRBJ2-3; TRBD2 agrees at 11 bases. Losses at the gene ends were 3 bases for V and 2 bases for J; bases not matched to a gene: 4. The germline CDR1 and CDR2 sequences are WSHSY and SAAADI. There are 16 residues in the CDR3. CDR3 sequence: CASSDLGLAATDTQYF. CDR3 coding DNA: TGCGCCAGCAGTGATCTGGGACTAGCGGCCACAGATACGCAGTATTTT.

The chain combines TRBV19 with TRBJ1-1; D is undetermined. CDR3 length: 14 residues. Germline loops: CDR1 LNHDA, CDR2 SQIVND (reference sequence). Trimming shortened V by 0 bases and J by 3 bases, and 8 bases separated the two germline ends. DNA for the CDR3: TGTGCCAGTAGTATAGATCAAGTAGACACTGAAGCTTTCTTT. The encoded protein is CASSIDQVDTEAFF. Based on the CDR3 plus reference TRBV19 and TRBJ1-1, the full variable domain is DGGITQSPKYLFRKEGQNVTLSCEQNLNHDAMYWYRQDPGQGLRLIYYSQIVNDFQKGDIAEGYSVSREKKESFPLTVTSAQKNPTAFYLCASSIDQVDTEAFFGQGTRLTVV.

This clonotype was seen a handful of times. The chain links TRBV6-2 or TRBV6-3 to TRBJ2-1, with D maybe TRBD1 (6 bases). Looked up from germline, CDR1 is MNHEY and CDR2 is SVGEGT. The CDR3 is 17 residues long. V shed 6 bases and J shed 3 bases, with 21 bases lying between them. The CDR3 DNA follows: TGTGCCAGCAGGGACAGTAGTAGGTGGAGGTACTACAATGAGCAGTTCTTC. Amino acids: CASRDSSRWRYYNEQFF.

The rearrangement uses TRBV10-3 and TRBJ1-3; 7 nucleotides align to TRBD1. V gave up 7 bases and J gave up 0 bases; unmatched junction bases: 12. Per germline, CDR1 ENHRY and CDR2 SYGVKD. The CDR3 loop spans 17 amino acids. For the CDR3, the DNA is TGTGCCATCACTTCTACAGGGGTAATTAGCTCTGGAAACACCATATATTTT. It yields the protein CAITSTGVISSGNTIYF.